This is a list of T cell receptor beta chains from one sample in a study of T cell responses to AZD1222 COVID-19 vaccine. Produced via immunoSEQ multiplex PCR; TCRdb's table is partial and in-frame only. Of 120,000 or so clones listed, about 90% are singletons. The sequenced sample was peripheral blood, obtained on day 0 of AZD1222 vaccination. These receptors were obtained from an adult in good health. Both conserved end residues are part of each CDR3. D genes are given only for firm matches.

TRBV9,.,TRBJ1-6,TGTGCCAGCAGCGTAGCTGGTCTAGTGTCCAATTCACCCCTCCACTTT,CASSVAGLVSNSPLHF
TRBV5-1,TRBD1,TRBJ1-6,TGCGCCAGCAGCCGAGATCACAGGGGGCGGACCGGTTCACCCCTCCACTTT,CASSRDHRGRTGSPLHF
TRBV5-1,TRBD1,TRBJ2-1,TGCGCCAGCAGCTCGGGAATCAGGGGGTCGGTTGAGCAGTTCTTC,CASSSGIRGSVEQFF
TRBV6-4,TRBD1,TRBJ2-7,TGTGCCAGCGACCTGGGGACAGTCCCCCACGAGCAGTACTTC,CASDLGTVPHEQYF
TRBV6-5,.,TRBJ1-1,TGTGCCAGCAGTTCGCAGGGGAACACTGAAGCTTTCTTT,CASSSQGNTEAFF
TRBV7-8,TRBD2,TRBJ2-2,TGTGCCAGCAGCTTAGGTCTAGCGGGAGGAGCTAACACCGGGGAGCTGTTTTTT,CASSLGLAGGANTGELFF
TRBV2,.,TRBJ1-6,TGTGCCAGCAGTGACCTCGCCCCGGGTAATTCACCCCTCCACTTT,CASSDLAPGNSPLHF
TRBV7-2,TRBD1,TRBJ1-2,TGTGCCAGCAGCCCCCGACAGGGAGTTGGCTACACCTTC,CASSPRQGVGYTF
TRBV7-8,TRBD1,TRBJ2-1,TGTGCCAGCAGAAAACAGGGGAGCTCCTACAATGAGCAGTTCTTC,CASRKQGSSYNEQFF
TRBV5-1,.,TRBJ1-1,TGCGCCAGCAGCTTGGCGGCAGGGCAAGGCACTGAAGCTTTCTTT,CASSLAAGQGTEAFF
TRBV13,.,TRBJ2-1,TGTGCCAGCAGGCCCCCAGGGTCCTACAATGAGCAGTTCTTC,CASRPPGSYNEQFF